The 17 T cell receptor beta chains in this list originate from one sample, sequenced in a study of blood T cell repertoires in COVID-19. Some clones are missing from TCRdb's copy, which holds only in-frame ones; the method was immunoSEQ multiplex PCR. The data contain 250,000 to 300,000 clones, 88% of them singletons. The sequenced material came from PBMCs or T cells enriched from blood (not recorded which). The receptors here all came from a woman aged 60-75 years in a cohort exposed to, infected with or recovered from COVID-19 (not recorded which).

For this clone: The junction differs from germline at one of its ends, possibly a read error. J is TRBJ1-1 and V is TRBV19, with a possible D match to TRBD1 (6 bases). Per germline, CDR1 LNHDA and CDR2 SQIVND (reference sequence). The CDR3 runs to 14 residues. The CDR3 protein is CASSVDRSGTEAFF. DNA for the CDR3: TGTGCCAGTAGTGTAGACAGGTCTGGGACTGAAGCTTTCTTT.

The chain is built from TRBV3-1 (or the pseudogene TRBV3-2) and TRBJ1-6, with unresolved D. V gave up 1 base and J gave up 7 bases, with 11 bases separating them. From germline, CDR1 is LGHDT and CDR2 YNNKEL (reference sequence). The CDR3 is 15 residues long. DNA for the CDR3: TGTGCCAGCAGCCAAGGACTGGCGTCCAATTCACCCCTCCACTTT. Translation gives CASSQGLASNSPLHF.

The rearrangement links TRBV27 to TRBJ2-7, with D possibly being TRBD1 (6 bases). The CDR3 spans 16 residues. Trimming shortened V by 5 bases and J by 0 bases, and 17 bases separated the two germline ends. Germline values: CDR1 MNHEY, CDR2 SMNVEV (reference sequence). The CDR3 loop is CASSPSTGPFSYEQYF. CDR3 in DNA: TGTGCCAGCAGTCCATCGACAGGCCCCTTCTCCTACGAGCAGTACTTC.

V usage is TRBV18 and J usage is TRBJ2-2; 13 positions agree with TRBD2. Germline V gene data show CDR1 as KGHSH and CDR2 as LQKENI. The CDR3 consists of 16 residues. The ends lost 2 bases at V and 7 bases at J; junction bases unmatched: 4. The CDR3 region has the DNA TGTGCCAGCTCACCAAGGACTAGCGGGAGTCGCGGGGAGCTGTTTTTT. It yields the protein CASSPRTSGSRGELFF.

This chain joins TRBV2 and TRBJ1-5; 8 bases align to TRBD1. With 7 bases clipped from V and 6 bases from J, the junction kept 5 bases outside the gene matches. This CDR3 contains 13 residues. Per the germline V gene, CDR1 is SNHLY and CDR2 is FYNNEI. This CDR3 is CASKGQEIQPQHF. DNA for the CDR3: TGTGCCAGCAAGGGACAGGAAATTCAGCCCCAGCATTTT.

With respect to this clone: One junction end disagrees with the germline gene, perhaps due to a read error. The chain has TRBV4-2 and TRBJ2-3; tentative D call: TRBD2 (6 bases). The CDR3 runs 20 residues. Germline lookup yields CDR1 LGHNA and CDR2 YNFKEQ. CDR3 loop: CASSQLRNRARSGPTDTQYF. The DNA for the CDR3 is TGTGCCAGCAGCCAACTCCGAAACCGTGCCCGAAGCGGGCCCACAGACACGCAGTATTTT.

The rearrangement links TRBV14 to TRBJ1-6, with D hard to call. Trimming left V 2 bases short and J 13 bases short, with 9 bases between. The CDR3 has 12 amino acids. CDR1 and CDR2 from the germline V gene are SGHDN and FVKESK. The CDR3 DNA reads as TGTGCCAGCAGCCAATTAAGTCGGCCCCTCCACTTT. It encodes CASSQLSRPLHF.

V and J are TRBV14 and TRBJ1-6; the match to TRBD1 covers 7 bases. The V gene end was trimmed by 0 bases and the J gene end by 6 bases; junction bases not matched to a gene: 5. This CDR3 is 16 amino acids long. CDR1 SGHDN and CDR2 FVKESK come from the germline V gene. CDR3 bases: TGTGCCAGCAGCCAAGATAAAGGGACAGTTAATTCACCCCTCCACTTT. As protein: CASSQDKGTVNSPLHF. The whole variable domain, filled in from reference TRBV14 and TRBJ1-6, reads EAGVTQFPSHSVIEKGQTVTLRCDPISGHDNLYWYRRVMGKEIKFLLHFVKESKQDESGMPNNRFLAERTGGTYSTLKVQPAELEDSGVYFCASSQDKGTVNSPLHFGNGTRLTVT.

At least ten counts were recorded for this clone. The CDR3 here is CASRGDSGRREQYF. In DNA, the CDR3 is TGTGCCAGCAGGGGCGATAGCGGGAGACGGGAGCAGTACTTC. The chain has TRBV11-2 and TRBJ2-7; 9 bases are a match to TRBD2. CDR1 and CDR2 from the germline V gene are SGHAT and FQNNGV. CDR3 size: 14 residues. Losses at the gene ends were 6 bases for V and 7 bases for J; bases not matched to a gene: 10. The entire variable domain, with the rest obtained from reference TRBV11-2 and TRBJ2-7, is as follows: EAGVAQSPRYKIIEKRQSVAFWCNPISGHATLYWYQQILGQGPKLLIQFQNNGVVDDSQLPKDRFSAERLKGVDSTLKIQPAKLEDSAVYLCASRGDSGRREQYFGPGTRLTVT.

This chain joins TRBV5-6 and TRBJ1-1; possibly TRBD1 for D (6 bases). V lost 4 bases to trimming and J lost 5 bases, with 15 bases between them. The V gene's germline CDR1 is SGHDT and CDR2 YYEEEE. The CDR3 extends over 14 amino acids. CDR3 nucleotide sequence: TGTGCCAGCAGCCTGAGACAGGCTGATACTGAAGCTTTCTTT. Its protein product is CASSLRQADTEAFF.

The chain couples TRBV7-3 to TRBJ2-1; 7 bases line up with TRBD2. After removal of 0 bases from V and 5 bases from J, the junction contained 4 bases not matched to a gene. The length of the CDR3 is 15 residues. CDR1 is SGHTA, CDR2 FQGTGA, per germline. CDR3 bases: TGTGCCAGCAGCTTAACCCCCGGGACTAACAATGAGCAGTTCTTC. This sequence encodes CASSLTPGTNNEQFF.

The gene calls are TRBV13 and TRBJ2-7; 7 nucleotides line up with TRBD2. The CDR3 runs 15 residues. The V gene's germline CDR1 is PRHDT and CDR2 FYEKMQ (reference sequence). The ends lost 2 bases at V and 5 bases at J; junction bases unmatched: 9. The CDR3 spells CASSLRLAGYHEQYF. The CDR3 nucleotides read TGTGCCAGCAGCTTAAGACTAGCTGGGTACCACGAGCAGTACTTC.

The V call is TRBV5-4, the J call TRBJ2-7; 8 bases are a match to TRBD1. From germline, CDR1 is SGHNT and CDR2 YYREEE (reference sequence). The ends lost 1 base at V and 8 bases at J; junction bases unmatched: 5. This CDR3 has 13 residues. The CDR3 nucleotides read TGTGCCAGCAGCTTGACAGGGGGGCAGCAGCAGTACTTC. The encoded protein is CASSLTGGQQQYF.

The genes are TRBV24-1 and TRBJ2-7; maybe TRBD1 (5 bases). The CDR3 sequence is 13 residues long. The V end was cut by 4 bases, the J end by 3 bases, with 9 bases between. Germline assignment: CDR1 KGHDR and CDR2 SFDVKD. The CDR3 DNA reads as TGTGCCACCAGTGAGGGGCAGGGCTACGAGCAGTACTTC. It specifies CATSEGQGYEQYF.

The chain recombines TRBV5-1 with TRBJ2-1; D perhaps matches TRBD2 (6 bases). Germline V gene sequence: CDR1 SGHRS, CDR2 YFSETQ. This CDR3 is 19 amino acids long. The V gene lost 6 bases and the J gene lost 3 bases, with 28 bases spanning the gap. DNA for the CDR3: TGCGCCAGCATGAAGGGACTTGGTCTAGTGGGGATCGACTACAATGAGCAGTTCTTC. Translation: CASMKGLGLVGIDYNEQFF. Filled out from reference TRBV5-1 and TRBJ2-1, the complete variable domain reads KAGVTQTPRYLIKTRGQQVTLSCSPISGHRSVSWYQQTPGQGLQFLFEYFSETQRNKGNFPGRFSGRQFSNSRSEMNVSTLELGDSALYLCASMKGLGLVGIDYNEQFFGPGTRLTVL.

The rearrangement uses TRBV5-1 and TRBJ1-2, with TRBD1 identical over 9 bases. Germline lookup yields CDR1 SGHRS and CDR2 YFSETQ. The CDR3 runs to 18 residues. V gave up 3 bases and J gave up 4 bases; unmatched junction bases: 16. CDR3 coding DNA: TGCGCCAGCAGCTCGGGACAGGGCGGAAGGTTGGAATCCTATGGCTACACCTTC. Translated: CASSSGQGGRLESYGYTF.

The count of this clone is one. The gene calls are TRBV12-5 and TRBJ2-2; possibly TRBD1 for D (5 bases). Germline CDR1 reads LGHNT; CDR2 reads FRNRAP. The length of the CDR3 is 15 residues. Trimming took 1 base from V and 0 from J, leaving 6 bases between them. The CDR3 protein is CASGLGQSNTGELFF. CDR3 bases: TGTGCTAGTGGTTTGGGACAGTCGAACACCGGGGAGCTGTTTTTT.